This TCR beta chain was sequenced during a study of T-cell memory formation after mild COVID-19. Study-wide results and caveats: A subset of responding clones appeared in pre-infection memory, suggesting cross-reactive memory joined. CD8+ contracting clones occupied EMRA, while CD4+ ones occupied mainly CM and EM. Confirmation was lacking for SARS-CoV-2 specificity of second-wave clones that peaked on day 37.

TCRdb re-called the 5' RACE reads through MiXCR, storing one row per CDR3 protein. Seen here are about 250,000 distinct CDR3 sequences, about 16% observed once, and the top ten hold 3% to 4.5%. The length of the CDR3 is 12 residues. Trimming took 3 bases from V and 4 from J, leaving 7 bases between them. Germline V gene lookup returns CDR1 SQVTM and CDR2 ANQGSEA. In the case of this clonotype: Its antigen is not known.

This receptor was taken from a man between 18 and 35 years old who had mild COVID-19 (a few samples of this study predate the infection). Cell type and time point are not known. The sequencing input was PBMCs or a T cell subset sorted from them (not recorded which). The rearrangement uses TRBV29-1 and TRBJ1-3; D call uncertain. The CDR3 DNA reads as TGCAGCGTTGAGGTTCCCGGAAACACCATATATTTT. It encodes CSVEVPGNTIYF.